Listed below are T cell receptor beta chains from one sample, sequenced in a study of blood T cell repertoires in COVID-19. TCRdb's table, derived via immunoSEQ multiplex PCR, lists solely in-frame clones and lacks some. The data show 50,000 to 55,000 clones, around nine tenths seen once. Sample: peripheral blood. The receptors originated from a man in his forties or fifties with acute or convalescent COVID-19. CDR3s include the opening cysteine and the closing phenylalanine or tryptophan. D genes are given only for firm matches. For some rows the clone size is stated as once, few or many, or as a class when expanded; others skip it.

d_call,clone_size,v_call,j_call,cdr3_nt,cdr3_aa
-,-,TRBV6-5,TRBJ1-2,TGTGCCAGCAGGTTCGGGGGGACCTATGGCTACACCTTC,CASRFGGTYGYTF
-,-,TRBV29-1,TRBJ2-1,TGCAGCGGCAGGACAGTTTATGGTGAGCAGTTCTTC,CSGRTVYGEQFF
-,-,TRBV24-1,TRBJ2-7,TGTGCCACCAGTGATCCGGGACTGGGTTACGAGCAGTACTTC,CATSDPGLGYEQYF
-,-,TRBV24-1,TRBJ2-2,TGTGCCACCAGTGTGTCGGGAGCCGGGGAGCTGTTTTTT,CATSVSGAGELFF
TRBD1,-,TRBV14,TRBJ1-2,TGTGCCAGCAGCCAAGTTTTGACAGGGCCTTATGGCTACACCTTC,CASSQVLTGPYGYTF
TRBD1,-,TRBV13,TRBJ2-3,TGTGCCAGCAGACAAACCACAGGGGGCGTCCCAGATACGCAGTATTTT,CASRQTTGGVPDTQYF
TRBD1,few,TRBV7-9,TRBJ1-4,TGTGCCAGCAGCCTACTGACAGGGAGTCATTCCGTAATTGAAAAACTGTTTTTT,CASSLLTGSHSVIEKLFF
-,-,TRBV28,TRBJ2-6,TGTGCCAGCAGGAATGCACAGGTTGGGGCCAACGTCCTGACTTTC,CASRNAQVGANVLTF
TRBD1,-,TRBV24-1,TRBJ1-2,TGTGCCACCAGTGGCGGACAGGCGCCCTATGGCTACACCTTC,CATSGGQAPYGYTF
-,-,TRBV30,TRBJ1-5,TGTGCCTGGAGTGCAACTGGACAGCCCTTCACTACGGCCCAGCATTTT,CAWSATGQPFTTAQHF
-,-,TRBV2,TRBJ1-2,TGTGCCAGCAGGAGGTCAGGGGTTGAATATGGCTACACCTTC,CASRRSGVEYGYTF
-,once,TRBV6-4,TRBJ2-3,TGTGCCAGCAGTGACTACGGGAGAAGCACAGATACGCAGTATTTT,CASSDYGRSTDTQYF
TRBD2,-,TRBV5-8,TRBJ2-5,TGTGCCAGCAGCTCTTTTTGGGCTAGCGGACAAGAGACCCAGTACTTC,CASSSFWASGQETQYF
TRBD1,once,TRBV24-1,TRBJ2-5,TGTGCCACCAGTGAACCCCTAGGGACAGGGAAAGAGACCCAGTACTTC,CATSEPLGTGKETQYF
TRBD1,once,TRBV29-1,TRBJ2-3,TGCAGCGTGGACAGGGGACTCCCAGATACGCAGTATTTT,CSVDRGLPDTQYF